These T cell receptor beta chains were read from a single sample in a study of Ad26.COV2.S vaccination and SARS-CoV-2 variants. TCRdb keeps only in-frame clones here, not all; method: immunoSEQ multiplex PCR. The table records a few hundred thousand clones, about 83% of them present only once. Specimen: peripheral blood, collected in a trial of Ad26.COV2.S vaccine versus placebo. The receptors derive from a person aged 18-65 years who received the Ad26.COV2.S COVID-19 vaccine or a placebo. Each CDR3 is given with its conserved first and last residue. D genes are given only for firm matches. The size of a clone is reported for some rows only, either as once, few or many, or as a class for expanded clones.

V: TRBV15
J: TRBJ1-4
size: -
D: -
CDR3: CATSRDRGEKLFF
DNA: TGTGCCACCAGCAGAGATCGGGGGGAAAAACTGTTTTTT

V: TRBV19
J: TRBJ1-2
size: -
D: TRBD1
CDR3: CASSTYGQGAFDGYTF
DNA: TGTGCCAGTAGCACTTATGGACAGGGCGCCTTTGATGGCTACACCTTC

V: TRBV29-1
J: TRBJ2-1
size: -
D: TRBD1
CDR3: CSVGLDRYNEQFF
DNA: TGCAGCGTTGGGCTGGACAGGTACAATGAGCAGTTCTTC

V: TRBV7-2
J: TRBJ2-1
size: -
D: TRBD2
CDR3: CASSFSGGASSYNEQFF
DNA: TGTGCCAGCAGTTTTAGCGGGGGGGCTAGCTCCTACAATGAGCAGTTCTTC

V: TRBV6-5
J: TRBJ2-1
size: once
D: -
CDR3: CASLPRGSYNEQFF
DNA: TGTGCCAGCCTCCCCCGCGGTTCATACAATGAGCAGTTCTTC

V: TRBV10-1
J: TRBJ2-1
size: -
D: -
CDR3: CASSDELVSSNEQFF
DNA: TGCGCCAGCAGTGACGAATTGGTGAGTTCCAATGAGCAGTTCTTC

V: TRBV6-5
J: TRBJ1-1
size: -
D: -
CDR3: CASSYSDPTAEAFF
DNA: TGTGCCAGCAGTTACTCAGACCCGACGGCTGAAGCTTTCTTT

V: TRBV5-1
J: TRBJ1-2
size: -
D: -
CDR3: CASSLSVRDGYTF
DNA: TGCGCCAGCAGCTTGTCCGTAAGGGATGGCTACACCTTC

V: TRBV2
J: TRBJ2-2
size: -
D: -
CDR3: CASSDSRGSGELFF
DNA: TGTGCCAGCAGTGATTCCAGGGGTTCCGGGGAGCTGTTTTTT

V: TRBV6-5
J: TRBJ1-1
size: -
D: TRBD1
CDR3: CATERGLNTEAFF
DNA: TGTGCCACCGAAAGGGGGCTTAACACTGAAGCTTTCTTT

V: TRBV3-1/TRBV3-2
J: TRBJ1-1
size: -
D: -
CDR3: CASSPTGMNTEAFF
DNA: TGTGCCAGCAGCCCCACAGGGATGAACACTGAAGCTTTCTTT

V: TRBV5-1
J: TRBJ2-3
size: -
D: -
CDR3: CASSLMGGSHTDTQYF
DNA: TGCGCCAGCAGCTTAATGGGCGGAAGCCACACAGATACGCAGTATTTT

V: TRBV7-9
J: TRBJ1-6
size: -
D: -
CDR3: CASSPMVWARSPLHF
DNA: TGTGCCAGCAGTCCAATGGTCTGGGCTCGGTCACCCCTCCACTTT

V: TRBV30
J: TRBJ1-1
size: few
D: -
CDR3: CAWSAENTEAFF
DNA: TGTGCCTGGAGTGCGGAGAACACTGAAGCTTTCTTT

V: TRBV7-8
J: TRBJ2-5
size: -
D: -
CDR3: CASSLALGGRETQYF
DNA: TGTGCCAGCAGCTTAGCGCTGGGGGGACGAGAGACCCAGTACTTC

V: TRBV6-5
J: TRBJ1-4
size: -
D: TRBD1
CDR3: CASSRGQGGEKLFF
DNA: TGTGCCAGCAGCCGAGGACAGGGGGGTGAAAAACTGTTTTTT

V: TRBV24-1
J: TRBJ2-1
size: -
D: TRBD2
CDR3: CATSELAANNEQFF
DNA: TGTGCCACCAGTGAGCTAGCGGCCAACAATGAGCAGTTCTTC

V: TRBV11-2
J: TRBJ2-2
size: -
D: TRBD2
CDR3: CASSLVSGTQNTGELFF
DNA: TGTGCCAGCAGCTTAGTGAGCGGGACGCAGAACACCGGGGAGCTGTTTTTT

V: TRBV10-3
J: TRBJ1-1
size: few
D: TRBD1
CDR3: CAISQQGLNTEAFF
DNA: TGTGCCATCAGTCAACAGGGGCTCAACACTGAAGCTTTCTTT

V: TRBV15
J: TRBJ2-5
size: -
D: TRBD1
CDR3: CATSRGDRGQETQYF
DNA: TGTGCCACCAGCAGAGGAGACAGGGGTCAAGAGACCCAGTACTTC

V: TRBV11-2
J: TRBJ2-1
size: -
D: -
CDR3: CASSSSLGGAAYNEQFF
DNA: TGTGCCAGCAGCTCCTCCCTAGGGGGGGCCGCCTACAATGAGCAGTTCTTC

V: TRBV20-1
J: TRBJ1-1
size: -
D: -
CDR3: CSASGHPNTEAFF
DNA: TGCAGTGCTAGTGGCCACCCGAACACTGAAGCTTTCTTT

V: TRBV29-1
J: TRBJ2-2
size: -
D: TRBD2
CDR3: CSVETSGANTGELFF
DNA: TGCAGCGTTGAGACTAGCGGGGCAAACACCGGGGAGCTGTTTTTT

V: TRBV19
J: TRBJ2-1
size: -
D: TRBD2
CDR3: CASTRAGGDNEQFF
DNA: TGTGCCAGTACAAGAGCGGGGGGGGACAATGAGCAGTTCTTC

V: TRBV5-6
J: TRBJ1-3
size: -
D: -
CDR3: CASSFGNTIYF
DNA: TGTGCCAGCAGCTTTGGGAACACCATATATTTT

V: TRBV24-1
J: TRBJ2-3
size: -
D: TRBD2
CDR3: CATAAGLGTSGRADTQYF
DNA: TGTGCCACGGCGGCCGGCCTTGGGACTAGCGGGAGGGCAGATACGCAGTATTTT

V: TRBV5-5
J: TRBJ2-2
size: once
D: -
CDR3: CASAYSGLHTGELFF
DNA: TGTGCCAGCGCATACTCGGGGCTCCATACCGGGGAGCTGTTTTTT

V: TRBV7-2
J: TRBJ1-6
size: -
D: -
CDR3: CASSLDPGVNSPLHF
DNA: TGTGCCAGCAGCTTAGACCCAGGGGTGAATTCACCCCTCCACTTT

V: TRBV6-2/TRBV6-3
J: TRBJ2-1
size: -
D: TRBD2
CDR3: CASSTSVTSGRDSEQFF
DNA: TGTGCCAGCAGTACTTCCGTAACTAGCGGGAGGGATAGTGAGCAGTTCTTC

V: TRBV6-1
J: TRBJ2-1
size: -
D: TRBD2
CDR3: CASSEVGGFYNEQFF
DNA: TGTGCCAGCAGTGAAGTCGGGGGGTTCTACAATGAGCAGTTCTTC

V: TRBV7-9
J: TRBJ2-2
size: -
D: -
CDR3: CASSQSQDGRAGELFF
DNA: TGTGCCAGCAGCCAGAGTCAGGATGGGCGGGCCGGGGAGCTGTTTTTT

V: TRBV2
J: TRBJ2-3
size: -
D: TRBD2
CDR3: CASSPLSGASDTQYF
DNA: TGTGCCAGCAGCCCACTTAGCGGGGCGTCAGATACGCAGTATTTT

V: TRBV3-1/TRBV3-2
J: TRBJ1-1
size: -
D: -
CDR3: CASSQVQARRAFF
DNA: TGTGCCAGCAGCCAAGTGCAGGCGAGGAGAGCTTTCTTT

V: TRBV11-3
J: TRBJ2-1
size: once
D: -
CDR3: CASSPAWAGEQFF
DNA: TGTGCCAGCAGCCCGGCTTGGGCCGGTGAGCAGTTCTTC

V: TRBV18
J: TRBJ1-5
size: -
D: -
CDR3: CASSLRANQPQHF
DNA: TGTGCCAGCTCACTTCGCGCCAATCAGCCCCAGCATTTT

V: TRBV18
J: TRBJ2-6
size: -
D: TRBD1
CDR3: CASSPTGGGANVLTF
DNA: TGTGCCAGCTCACCAACAGGGGGTGGGGCCAACGTCCTGACTTTC

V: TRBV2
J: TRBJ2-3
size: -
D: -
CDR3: CATGVADTQYF
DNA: TGTGCCACCGGGGTGGCAGATACGCAGTATTTT